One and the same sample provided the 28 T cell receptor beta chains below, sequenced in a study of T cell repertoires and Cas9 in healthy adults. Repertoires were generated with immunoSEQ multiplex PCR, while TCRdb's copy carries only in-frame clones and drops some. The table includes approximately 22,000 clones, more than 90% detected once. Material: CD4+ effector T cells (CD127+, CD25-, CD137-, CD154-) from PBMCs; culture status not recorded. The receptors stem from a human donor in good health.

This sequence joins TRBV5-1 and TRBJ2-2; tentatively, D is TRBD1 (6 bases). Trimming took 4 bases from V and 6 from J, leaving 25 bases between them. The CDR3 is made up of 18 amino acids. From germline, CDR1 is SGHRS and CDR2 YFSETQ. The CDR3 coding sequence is TGCGCCAGCAGCCGGAGGACAGCTTCGCAAATTAGCGCCGGGGAGCTGTTTTTT. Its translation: CASSRRTASQISAGELFF.

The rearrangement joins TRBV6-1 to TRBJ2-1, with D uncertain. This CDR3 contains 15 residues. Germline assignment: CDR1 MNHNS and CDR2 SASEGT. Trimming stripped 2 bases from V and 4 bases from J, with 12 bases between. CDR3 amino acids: CASSESYTKYNEQFF. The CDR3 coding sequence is TGTGCCAGCAGTGAAAGCTATACCAAATACAATGAGCAGTTCTTC.

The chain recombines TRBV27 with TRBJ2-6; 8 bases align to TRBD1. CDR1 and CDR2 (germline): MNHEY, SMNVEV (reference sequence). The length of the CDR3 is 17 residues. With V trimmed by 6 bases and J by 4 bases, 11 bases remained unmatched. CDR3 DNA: TGTGCCAGCAGGTTTGCAGGGGGCGCGAGGGGGGCCAACGTCCTGACTTTC. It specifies CASRFAGGARGANVLTF.

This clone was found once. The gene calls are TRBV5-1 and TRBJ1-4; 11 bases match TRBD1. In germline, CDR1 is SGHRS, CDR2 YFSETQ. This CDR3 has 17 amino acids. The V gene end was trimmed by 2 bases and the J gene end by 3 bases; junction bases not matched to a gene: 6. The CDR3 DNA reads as TGCGCCAGCAGCTTAGTTCGGACAGGGGGCCCTAATGAAAAACTGTTTTTT. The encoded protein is CASSLVRTGGPNEKLFF.

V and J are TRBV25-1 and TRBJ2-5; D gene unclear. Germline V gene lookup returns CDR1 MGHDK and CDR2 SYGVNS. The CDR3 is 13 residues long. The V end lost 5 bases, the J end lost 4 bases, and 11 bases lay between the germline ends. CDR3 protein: CASSSPMGETQYF. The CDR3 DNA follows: TGTGCCAGCAGTTCTCCAATGGGAGAGACCCAGTACTTC.

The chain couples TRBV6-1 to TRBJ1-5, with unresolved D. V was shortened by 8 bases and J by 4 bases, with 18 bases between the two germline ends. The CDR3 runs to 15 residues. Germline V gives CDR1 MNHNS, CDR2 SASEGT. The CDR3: CASSRTAGTNQPQHF. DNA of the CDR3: TGTGCCAGCTCCCGCACAGCGGGAACTAATCAGCCCCAGCATTTT.

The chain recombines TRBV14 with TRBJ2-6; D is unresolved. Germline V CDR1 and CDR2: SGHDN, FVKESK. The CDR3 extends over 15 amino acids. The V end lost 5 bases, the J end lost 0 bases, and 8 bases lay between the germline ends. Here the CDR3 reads CASSTRGSGANVLTF. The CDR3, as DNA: TGTGCCAGCAGCACCCGTGGCTCTGGGGCCAACGTCCTGACTTTC.

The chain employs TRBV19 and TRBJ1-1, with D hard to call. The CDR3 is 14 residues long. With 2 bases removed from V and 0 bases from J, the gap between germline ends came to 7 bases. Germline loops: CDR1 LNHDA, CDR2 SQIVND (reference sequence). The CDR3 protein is CASSIPGLNTEAFF. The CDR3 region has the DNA TGTGCCAGTAGTATACCGGGCTTGAACACTGAAGCTTTCTTT.

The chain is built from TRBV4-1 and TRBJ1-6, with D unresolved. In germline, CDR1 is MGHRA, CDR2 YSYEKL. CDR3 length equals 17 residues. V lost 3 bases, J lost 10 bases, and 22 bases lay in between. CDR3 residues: CASSQITSGPWRSPLHF. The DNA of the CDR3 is TGCGCCAGCAGCCAGATAACCTCCGGTCCCTGGCGGTCACCCCTCCACTTT.

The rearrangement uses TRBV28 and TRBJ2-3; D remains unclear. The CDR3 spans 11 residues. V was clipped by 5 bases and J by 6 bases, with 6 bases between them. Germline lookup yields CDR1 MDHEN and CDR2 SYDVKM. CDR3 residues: CASSKRDTQYF. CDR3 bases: TGTGCCAGCAGTAAGAGGGATACGCAGTATTTT. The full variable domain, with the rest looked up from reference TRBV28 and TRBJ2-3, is DVKVTQSSRYLVKRTGEKVFLECVQDMDHENMFWYRQDPGLGLRLIYFSYDVKMKEKGDIPEGYSVSREKKERFSLILESASTNQTSMYLCASSKRDTQYFGPGTRLTVL.

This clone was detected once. CDR3 bases: TGTGCCAGCAGCGTGGGACAGGGGAGGGGTCGCACTGAAGCTTTCTTT. Translated: CASSVGQGRGRTEAFF. J is TRBJ1-1 and V is TRBV7-8; 10 positions match TRBD1. Germline V gene sequence: CDR1 SGHVS, CDR2 FQNEAQ. V shed 5 bases, J shed 4 bases, and the junction held 10 bases outside the gene matches. There are 16 residues in the CDR3.

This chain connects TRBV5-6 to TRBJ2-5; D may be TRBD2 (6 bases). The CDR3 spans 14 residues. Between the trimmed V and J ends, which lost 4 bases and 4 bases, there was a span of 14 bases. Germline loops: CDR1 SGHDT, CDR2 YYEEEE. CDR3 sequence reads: CASSLGGLRETQYF. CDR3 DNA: TGTGCCAGCAGCCTCGGGGGTTTGCGAGAGACCCAGTACTTC.

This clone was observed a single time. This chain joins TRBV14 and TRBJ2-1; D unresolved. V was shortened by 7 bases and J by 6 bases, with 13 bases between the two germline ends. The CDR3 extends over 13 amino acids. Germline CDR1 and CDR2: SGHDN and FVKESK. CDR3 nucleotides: TGTGCCAGCAACCAGGTCCGTGGCAATGAGCAGTTCTTC. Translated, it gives CASNQVRGNEQFF.

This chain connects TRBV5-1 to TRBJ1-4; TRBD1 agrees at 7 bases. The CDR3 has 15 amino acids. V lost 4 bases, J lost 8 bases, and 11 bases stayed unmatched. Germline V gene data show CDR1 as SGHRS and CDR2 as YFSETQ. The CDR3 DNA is TGCGCCAGCAGCCCCTTAGGGGGCCGAGGGGAAAAACTGTTTTTT. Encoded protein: CASSPLGGRGEKLFF.

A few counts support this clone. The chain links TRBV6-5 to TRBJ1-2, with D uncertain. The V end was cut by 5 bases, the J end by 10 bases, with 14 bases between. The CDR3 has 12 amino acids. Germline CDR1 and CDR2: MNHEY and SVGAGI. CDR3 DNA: TGTGCCAGCAGTGAAGCGAATGGAGTCTACACCTTC. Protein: CASSEANGVYTF.

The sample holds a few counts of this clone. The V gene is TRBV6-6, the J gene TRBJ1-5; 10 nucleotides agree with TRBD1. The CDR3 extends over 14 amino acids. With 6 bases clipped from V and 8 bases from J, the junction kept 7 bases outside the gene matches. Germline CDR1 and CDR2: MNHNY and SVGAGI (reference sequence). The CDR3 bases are TGTGCCAGCAGCAAGGGACAGGGGTTGGAGCCCCAGCATTTT. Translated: CASSKGQGLEPQHF.

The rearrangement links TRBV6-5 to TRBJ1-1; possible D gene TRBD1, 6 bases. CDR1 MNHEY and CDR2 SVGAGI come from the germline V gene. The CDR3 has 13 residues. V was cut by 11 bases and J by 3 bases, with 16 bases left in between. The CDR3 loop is CAAQGMEDTEAFF. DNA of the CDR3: TGTGCCGCCCAGGGGATGGAAGACACTGAAGCTTTCTTT.

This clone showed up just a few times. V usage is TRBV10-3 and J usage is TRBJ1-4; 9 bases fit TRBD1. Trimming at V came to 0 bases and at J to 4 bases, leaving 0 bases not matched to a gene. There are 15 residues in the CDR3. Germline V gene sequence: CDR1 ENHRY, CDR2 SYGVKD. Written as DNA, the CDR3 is TGTGCCATCAGTGAGTCGACAGGGGGTAATGAAAAACTGTTTTTT. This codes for CAISESTGGNEKLFF.

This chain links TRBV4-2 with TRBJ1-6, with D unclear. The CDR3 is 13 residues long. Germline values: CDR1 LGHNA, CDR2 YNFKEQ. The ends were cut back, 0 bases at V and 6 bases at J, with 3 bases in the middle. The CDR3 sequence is CASSQDTNSPLHF. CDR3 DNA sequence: TGTGCCAGCAGCCAAGATACTAATTCACCCCTCCACTTT.

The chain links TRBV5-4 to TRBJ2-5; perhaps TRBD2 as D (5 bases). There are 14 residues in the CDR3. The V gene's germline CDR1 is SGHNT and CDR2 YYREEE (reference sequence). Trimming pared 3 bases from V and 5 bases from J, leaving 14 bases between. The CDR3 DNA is TGTGCCAGCAGCTCTCCCGGACTCCCGGAGACCCAGTACTTC. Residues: CASSSPGLPETQYF.

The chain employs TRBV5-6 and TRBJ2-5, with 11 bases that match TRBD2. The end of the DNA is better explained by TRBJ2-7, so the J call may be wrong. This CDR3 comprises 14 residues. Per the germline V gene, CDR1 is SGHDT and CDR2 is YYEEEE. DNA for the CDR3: TGTGCCAGCAGCTTGCCTAGCGGGGGGCACGAGCAGTACTTC. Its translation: CASSLPSGGHEQYF.

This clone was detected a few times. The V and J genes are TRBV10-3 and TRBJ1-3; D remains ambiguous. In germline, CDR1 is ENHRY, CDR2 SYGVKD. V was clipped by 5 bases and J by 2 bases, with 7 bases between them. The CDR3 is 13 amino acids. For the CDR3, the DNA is TGTGCCATCAGTTTAGAAGCTGGAAACACCATATATTTT. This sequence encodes CAISLEAGNTIYF.

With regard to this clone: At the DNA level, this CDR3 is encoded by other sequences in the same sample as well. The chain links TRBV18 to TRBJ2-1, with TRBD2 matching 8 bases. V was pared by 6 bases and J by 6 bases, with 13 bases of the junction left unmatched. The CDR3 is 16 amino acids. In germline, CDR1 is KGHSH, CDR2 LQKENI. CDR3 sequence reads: CASSPGRGGPRNEQFF. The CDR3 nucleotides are TGTGCCAGCTCCCCCGGCCGGGGGGGGCCCCGCAATGAGCAGTTCTTC.

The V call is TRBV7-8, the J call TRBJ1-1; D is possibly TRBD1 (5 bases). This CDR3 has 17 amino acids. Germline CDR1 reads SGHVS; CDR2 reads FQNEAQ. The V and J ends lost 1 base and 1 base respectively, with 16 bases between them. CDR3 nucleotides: TGTGCCAGCAGCTTAGGGGGCAGAAAACAACCGAACACTGAAGCTTTCTTT. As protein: CASSLGGRKQPNTEAFF.

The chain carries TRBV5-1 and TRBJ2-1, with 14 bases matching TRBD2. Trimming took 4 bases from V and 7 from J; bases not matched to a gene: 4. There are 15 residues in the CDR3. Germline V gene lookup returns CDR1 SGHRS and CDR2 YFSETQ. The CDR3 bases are TGCGCCAGCAGCCTCGGACTAGCGGGGGGTAATGAGCAGTTCTTC. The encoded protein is CASSLGLAGGNEQFF.

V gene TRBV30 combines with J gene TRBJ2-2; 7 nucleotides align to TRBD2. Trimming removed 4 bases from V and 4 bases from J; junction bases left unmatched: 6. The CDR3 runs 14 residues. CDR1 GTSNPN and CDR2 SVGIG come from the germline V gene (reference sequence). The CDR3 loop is CAWIRREPTGELFF. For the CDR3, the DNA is TGTGCCTGGATACGGCGGGAGCCCACCGGGGAGCTGTTTTTT.

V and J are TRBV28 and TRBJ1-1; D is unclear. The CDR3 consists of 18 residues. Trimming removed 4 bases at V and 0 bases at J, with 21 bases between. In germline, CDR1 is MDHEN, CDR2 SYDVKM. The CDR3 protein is CASSSTGRTRGMNTEAFF. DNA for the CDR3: TGTGCCAGCAGTTCTACCGGCCGAACCCGAGGCATGAACACTGAAGCTTTCTTT.

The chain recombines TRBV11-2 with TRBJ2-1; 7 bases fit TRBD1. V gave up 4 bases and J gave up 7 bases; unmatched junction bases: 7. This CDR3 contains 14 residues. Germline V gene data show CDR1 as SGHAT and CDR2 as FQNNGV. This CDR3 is CASSSTTGANEQFF. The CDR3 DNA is TGTGCCAGCAGCTCAACAACAGGGGCGAATGAGCAGTTCTTC.